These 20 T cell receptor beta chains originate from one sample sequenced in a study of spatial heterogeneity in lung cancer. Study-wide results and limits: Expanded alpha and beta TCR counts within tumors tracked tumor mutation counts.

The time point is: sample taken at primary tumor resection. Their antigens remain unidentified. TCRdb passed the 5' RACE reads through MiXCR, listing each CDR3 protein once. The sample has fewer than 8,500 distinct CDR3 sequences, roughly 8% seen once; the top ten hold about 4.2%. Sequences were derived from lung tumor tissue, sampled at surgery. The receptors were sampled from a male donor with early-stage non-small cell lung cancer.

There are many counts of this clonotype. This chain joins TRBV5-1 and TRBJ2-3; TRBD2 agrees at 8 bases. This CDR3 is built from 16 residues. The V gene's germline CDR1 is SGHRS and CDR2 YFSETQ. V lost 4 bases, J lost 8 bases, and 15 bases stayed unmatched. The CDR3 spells CASSGELAEFLGTQYF. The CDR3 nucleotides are TGCGCCAGCAGCGGGGAACTAGCGGAATTCCTTGGTACGCAGTATTTT.

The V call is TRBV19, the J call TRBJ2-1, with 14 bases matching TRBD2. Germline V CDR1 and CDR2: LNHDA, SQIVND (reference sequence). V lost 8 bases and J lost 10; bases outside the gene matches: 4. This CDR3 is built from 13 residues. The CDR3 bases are TGTGCCAGTGGGACTAGCGGGAGCGGGGAGCAGTTCTTC. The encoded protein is CASGTSGSGEQFF. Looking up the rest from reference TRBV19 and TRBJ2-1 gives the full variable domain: DGGITQSPKYLFRKEGQNVTLSCEQNLNHDAMYWYRQDPGQGLRLIYYSQIVNDFQKGDIAEGYSVSREKKESFPLTVTSAQKNPTAFYLCASGTSGSGEQFFGPGTRLTVL.

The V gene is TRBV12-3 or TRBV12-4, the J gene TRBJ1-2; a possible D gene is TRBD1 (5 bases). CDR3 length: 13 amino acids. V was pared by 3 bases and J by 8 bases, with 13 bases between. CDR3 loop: CASSFGGKGGYTF. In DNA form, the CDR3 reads TGTGCCAGCAGTTTTGGGGGAAAGGGCGGCTACACCTTC.

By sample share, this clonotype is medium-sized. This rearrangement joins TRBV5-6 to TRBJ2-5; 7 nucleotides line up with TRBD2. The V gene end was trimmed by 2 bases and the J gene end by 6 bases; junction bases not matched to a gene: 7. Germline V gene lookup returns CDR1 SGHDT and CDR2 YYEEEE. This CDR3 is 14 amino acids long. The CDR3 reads CASSFVGGRKTQYF. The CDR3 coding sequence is TGTGCCAGCAGCTTTGTTGGCGGGAGAAAGACCCAGTACTTC.

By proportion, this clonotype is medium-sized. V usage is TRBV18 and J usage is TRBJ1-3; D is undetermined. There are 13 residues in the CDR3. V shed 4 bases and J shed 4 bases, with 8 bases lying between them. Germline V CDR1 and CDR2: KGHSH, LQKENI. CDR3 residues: CASSREGGNTIYF. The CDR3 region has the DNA TGTGCCAGCTCACGCGAAGGGGGAAACACCATATATTTT.

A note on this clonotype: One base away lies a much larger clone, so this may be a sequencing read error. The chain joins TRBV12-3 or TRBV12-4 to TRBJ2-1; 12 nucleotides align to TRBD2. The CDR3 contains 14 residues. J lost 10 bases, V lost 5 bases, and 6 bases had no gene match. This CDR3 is CASSRTSGTKEQFF. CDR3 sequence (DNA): TGTGCCAGCAGTCGGACTAGCGGGACTAAAGAGCAGTTCTTC.

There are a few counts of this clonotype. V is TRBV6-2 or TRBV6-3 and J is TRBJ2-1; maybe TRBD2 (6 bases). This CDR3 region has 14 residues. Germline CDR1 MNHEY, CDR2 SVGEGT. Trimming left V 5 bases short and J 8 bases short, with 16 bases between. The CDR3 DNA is TGTGCCAGCAGTCGGCGACTAGGTGCCGATGAGCAGTTCTTC. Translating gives CASSRRLGADEQFF.

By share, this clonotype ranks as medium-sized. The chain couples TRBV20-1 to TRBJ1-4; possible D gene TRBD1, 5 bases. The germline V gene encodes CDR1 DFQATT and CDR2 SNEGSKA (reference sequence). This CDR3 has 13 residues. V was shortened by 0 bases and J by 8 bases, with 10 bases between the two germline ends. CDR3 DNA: TGCAGTGCTAGAGAGGGGGAATTCGAAAAACTGTTTTTT. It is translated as CSAREGEFEKLFF.

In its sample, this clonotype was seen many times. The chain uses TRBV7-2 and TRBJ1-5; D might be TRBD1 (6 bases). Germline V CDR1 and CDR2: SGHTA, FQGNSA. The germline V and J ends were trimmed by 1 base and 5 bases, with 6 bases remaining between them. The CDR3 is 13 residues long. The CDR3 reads CASSLGQDQPQHF. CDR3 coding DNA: TGTGCCAGCAGCTTAGGACAGGATCAGCCCCAGCATTTT.

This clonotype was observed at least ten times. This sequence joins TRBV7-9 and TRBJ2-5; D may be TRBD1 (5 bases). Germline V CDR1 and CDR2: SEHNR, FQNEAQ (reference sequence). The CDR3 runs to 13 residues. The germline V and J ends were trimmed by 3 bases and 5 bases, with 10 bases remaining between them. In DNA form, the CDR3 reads TGTGCCAGCAGCTTGGACATAAGGGAGACCCAGTACTTC. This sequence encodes CASSLDIRETQYF.

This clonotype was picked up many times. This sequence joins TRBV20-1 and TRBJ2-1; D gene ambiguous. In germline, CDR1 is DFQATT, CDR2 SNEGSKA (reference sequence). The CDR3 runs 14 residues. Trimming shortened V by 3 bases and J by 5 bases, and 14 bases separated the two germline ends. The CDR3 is CSASRARSNNEQFF. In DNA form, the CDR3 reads TGCAGTGCTAGTAGGGCCCGGTCCAACAATGAGCAGTTCTTC.

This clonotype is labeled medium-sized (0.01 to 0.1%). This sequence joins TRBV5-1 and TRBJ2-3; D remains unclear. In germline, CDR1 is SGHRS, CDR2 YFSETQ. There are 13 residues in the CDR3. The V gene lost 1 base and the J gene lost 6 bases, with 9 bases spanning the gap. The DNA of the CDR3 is TGCGCCAGCAGCTTGCAGTTTCAGGATACGCAGTATTTT. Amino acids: CASSLQFQDTQYF.

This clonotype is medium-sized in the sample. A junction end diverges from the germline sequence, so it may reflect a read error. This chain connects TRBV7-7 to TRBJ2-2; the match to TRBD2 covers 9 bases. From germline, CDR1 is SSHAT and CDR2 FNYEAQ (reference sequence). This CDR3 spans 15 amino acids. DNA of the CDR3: TGTGCTAGCAGCTCCCTTGCGGGAGGGTCCGGGGAGCTGTTTTTT. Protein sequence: CASSSLAGGSGELFF.

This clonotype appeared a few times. The CDR3 here is CASSFQGGGNEQFF. CDR3 in DNA: TGTGCCAGCAGCTTCCAGGGCGGGGGAAATGAGCAGTTCTTC. The V and J genes are TRBV7-2 and TRBJ2-1; 7 nucleotides align to TRBD2. The CDR3 has 14 residues. Looked up from germline, CDR1 is SGHTA and CDR2 is FQGNSA. V dropped 3 bases and J dropped 7; count of bases not matched to a gene: 6.

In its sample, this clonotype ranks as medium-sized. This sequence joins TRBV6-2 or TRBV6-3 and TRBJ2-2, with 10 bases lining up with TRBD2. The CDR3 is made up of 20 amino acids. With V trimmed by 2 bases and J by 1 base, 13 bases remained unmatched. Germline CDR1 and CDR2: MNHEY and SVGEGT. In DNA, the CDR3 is TGTGCCAGCAGTTACCTCCCTAAAGCGGGAGGGCTTTGGAACACCGGGGAGCTGTTTTTT. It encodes CASSYLPKAGGLWNTGELFF.

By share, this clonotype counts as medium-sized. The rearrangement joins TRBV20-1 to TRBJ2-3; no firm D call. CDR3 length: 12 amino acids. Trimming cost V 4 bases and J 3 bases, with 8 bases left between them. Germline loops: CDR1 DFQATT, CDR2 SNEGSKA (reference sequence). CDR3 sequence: CSATADTDTQYF. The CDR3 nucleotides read TGCAGTGCTACCGCTGATACAGATACGCAGTATTTT.

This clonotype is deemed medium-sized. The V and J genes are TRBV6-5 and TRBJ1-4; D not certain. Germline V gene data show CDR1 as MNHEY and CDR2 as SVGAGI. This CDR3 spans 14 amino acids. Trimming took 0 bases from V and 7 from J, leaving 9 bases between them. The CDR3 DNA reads TGTGCCAGCAGTTACTCGGGCAGCGGTGAAAAACTGTTTTTT. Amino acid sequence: CASSYSGSGEKLFF.

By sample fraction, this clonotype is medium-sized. The CDR3 spells CASSLAAGGELFF. The CDR3, as DNA: TGTGCCAGCAGCTTGGCTGCTGGCGGGGAGCTGTTTTTT. The chain joins TRBV5-4 to TRBJ2-2; D is undetermined. The CDR3 loop spans 13 amino acids. The germline CDR1 and CDR2 sequences are SGHNT and YYREEE (reference sequence). Trimming took 0 bases from V and 7 from J, leaving 7 bases between them.

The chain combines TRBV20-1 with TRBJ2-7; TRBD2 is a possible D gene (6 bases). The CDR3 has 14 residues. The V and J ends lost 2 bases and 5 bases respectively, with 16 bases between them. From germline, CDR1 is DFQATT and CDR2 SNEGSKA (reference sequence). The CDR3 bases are TGCAGTGCTAGACGGCTAGCGAAAGAGGACGAGCAGTACTTC. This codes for CSARRLAKEDEQYF.

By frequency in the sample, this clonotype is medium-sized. CDR3 sequence reads: CASSEGTGGSYGYTF. The CDR3 DNA follows: TGTGCCAGCAGTGAAGGGACAGGGGGCTCCTATGGCTACACCTTC. J is TRBJ1-2 and V is TRBV6-1, with 11 bases that match TRBD1. This CDR3 region has 15 residues. Trimming removed 1 base from V and 4 bases from J; junction bases left unmatched: 2. Germline V gives CDR1 MNHNS, CDR2 SASEGT.